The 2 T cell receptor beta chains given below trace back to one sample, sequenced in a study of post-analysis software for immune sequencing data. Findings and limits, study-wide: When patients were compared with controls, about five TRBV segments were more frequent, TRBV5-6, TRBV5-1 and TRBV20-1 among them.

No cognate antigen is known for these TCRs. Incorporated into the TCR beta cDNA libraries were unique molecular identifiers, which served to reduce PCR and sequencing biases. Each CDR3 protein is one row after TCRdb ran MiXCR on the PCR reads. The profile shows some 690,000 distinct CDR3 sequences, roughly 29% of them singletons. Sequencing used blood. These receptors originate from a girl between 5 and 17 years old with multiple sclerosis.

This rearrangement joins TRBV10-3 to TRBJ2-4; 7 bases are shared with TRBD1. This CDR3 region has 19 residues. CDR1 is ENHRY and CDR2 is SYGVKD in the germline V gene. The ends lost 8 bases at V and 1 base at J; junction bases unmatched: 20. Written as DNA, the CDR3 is TGTGCCATCTCCAATTTGAGTCCGCAAGGGGGCTTTGCCAAAAACATTCAGTACTTC. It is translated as CAISNLSPQGGFAKNIQYF.

The CDR3 sequence is CSATEEPSGSYEQYF. The CDR3 DNA sequence: TGCAGTGCTACGGAGGAACCTAGCGGGAGTTACGAGCAGTACTTC. The gene calls are TRBV20-1 and TRBJ2-7; 10 bases match TRBD2. The CDR3 length is 15 residues. V was pared by 4 bases and J by 4 bases, with 10 bases of the junction left unmatched. The germline V gene encodes CDR1 DFQATT and CDR2 SNEGSKA (reference sequence).